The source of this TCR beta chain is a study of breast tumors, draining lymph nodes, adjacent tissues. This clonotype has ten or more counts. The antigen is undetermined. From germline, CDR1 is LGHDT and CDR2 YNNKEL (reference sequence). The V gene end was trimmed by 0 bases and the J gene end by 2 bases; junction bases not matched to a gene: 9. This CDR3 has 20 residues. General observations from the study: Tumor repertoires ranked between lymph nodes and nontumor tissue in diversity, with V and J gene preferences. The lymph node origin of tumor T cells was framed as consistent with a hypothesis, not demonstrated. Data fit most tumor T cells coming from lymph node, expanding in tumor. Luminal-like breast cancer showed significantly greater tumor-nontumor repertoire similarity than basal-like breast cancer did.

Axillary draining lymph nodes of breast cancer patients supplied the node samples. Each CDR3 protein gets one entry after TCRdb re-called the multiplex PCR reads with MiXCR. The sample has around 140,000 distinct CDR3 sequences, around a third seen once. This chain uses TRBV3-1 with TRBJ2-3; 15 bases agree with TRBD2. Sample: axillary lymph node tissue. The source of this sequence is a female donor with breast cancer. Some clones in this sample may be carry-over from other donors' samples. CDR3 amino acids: CASSQESGLAGGKDTDTQYF. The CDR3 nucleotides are TGTGCCAGCAGCCAAGAGTCCGGACTAGCGGGGGGGAAAGACACAGATACGCAGTATTTT.